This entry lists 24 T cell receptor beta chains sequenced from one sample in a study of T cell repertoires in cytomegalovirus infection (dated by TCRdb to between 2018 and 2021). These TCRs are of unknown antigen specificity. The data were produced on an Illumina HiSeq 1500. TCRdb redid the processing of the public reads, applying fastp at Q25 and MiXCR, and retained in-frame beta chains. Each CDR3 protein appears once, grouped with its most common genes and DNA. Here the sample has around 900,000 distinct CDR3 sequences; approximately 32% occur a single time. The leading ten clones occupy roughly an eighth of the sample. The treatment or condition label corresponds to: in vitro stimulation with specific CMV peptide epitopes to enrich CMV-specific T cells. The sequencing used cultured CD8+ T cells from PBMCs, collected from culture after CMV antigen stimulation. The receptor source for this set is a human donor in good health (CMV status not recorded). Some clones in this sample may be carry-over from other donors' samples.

The CDR3 bases are TGTGCCAGCAGCGAACCGGGGGGGCCGTACAATGAGCAGTTCTTC. Protein sequence: CASSEPGGPYNEQFF. This chain connects TRBV9 to TRBJ2-1; TRBD2 matches 8 bases. Per the germline V gene, CDR1 is SGDLS and CDR2 is YYNGEE. The CDR3 length is 15 residues. The V segment lost 3 bases and the J segment 4 bases; nucleotides outside the gene matches: 6.

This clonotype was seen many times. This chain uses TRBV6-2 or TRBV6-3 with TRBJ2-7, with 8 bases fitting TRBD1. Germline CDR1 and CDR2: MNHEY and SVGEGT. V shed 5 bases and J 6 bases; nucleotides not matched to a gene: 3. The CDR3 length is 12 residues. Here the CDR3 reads CASSRQGSEQYV. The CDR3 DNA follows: TGTGCCAGCAGTCGACAGGGGTCCGAGCAGTACGTC.

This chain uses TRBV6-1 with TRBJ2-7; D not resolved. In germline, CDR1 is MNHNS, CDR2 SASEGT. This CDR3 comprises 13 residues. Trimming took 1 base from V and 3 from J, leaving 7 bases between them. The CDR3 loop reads CASSEDHFYEQYV. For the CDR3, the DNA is TGTGCCAGCAGTGAAGATCATTTCTACGAGCAGTACGTC.

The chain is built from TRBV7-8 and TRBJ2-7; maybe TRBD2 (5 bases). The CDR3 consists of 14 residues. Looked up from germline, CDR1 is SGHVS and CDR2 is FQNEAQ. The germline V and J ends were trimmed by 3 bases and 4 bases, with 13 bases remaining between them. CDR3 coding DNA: TGTGCCAGCAGCTTGGACTTGGACGGTTACGAGCAGTACGTC. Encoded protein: CASSLDLDGYEQYV.

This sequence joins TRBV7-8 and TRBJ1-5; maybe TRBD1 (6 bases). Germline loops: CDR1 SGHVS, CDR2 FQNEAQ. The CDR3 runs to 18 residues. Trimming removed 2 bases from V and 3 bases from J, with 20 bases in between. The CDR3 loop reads CASSLTRSPGEDNQPQHF. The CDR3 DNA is TGTGCCAGCAGCTTAACTCGTTCCCCAGGGGAAGACAATCAGCCCCAGCATTTT. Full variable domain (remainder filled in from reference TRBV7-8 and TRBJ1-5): GAGVSQSPRYKVAKRGQDVALRCDPISGHVSLFWYQQALGQGPEFLTYFQNEAQLDKSGLPSDRFFAERPEGSVSTLKIQRTQQEDSAVYLCASSLTRSPGEDNQPQHFGDGTRLSIL.

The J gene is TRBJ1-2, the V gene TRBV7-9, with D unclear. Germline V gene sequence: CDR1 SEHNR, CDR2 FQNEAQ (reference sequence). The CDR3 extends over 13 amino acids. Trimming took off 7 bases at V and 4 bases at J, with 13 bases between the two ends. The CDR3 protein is CASTPSAGYGYTF. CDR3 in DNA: TGTGCCAGCACCCCCTCGGCGGGCTATGGCTACACCTTC.

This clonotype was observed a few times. In DNA form, the CDR3 reads TGTGCCAGCCACCCCGGGGGCGGCACAGATACGCAGTATTTT. This codes for CASHPGGGTDTQYF. The chain recombines TRBV7-9 with TRBJ2-3, with D possibly called TRBD1 or TRBD2 (6 bases each). Germline loops: CDR1 SEHNR, CDR2 FQNEAQ (reference sequence). V lost 8 bases and J 1 base, leaving 13 bases between the germline ends. The CDR3 consists of 14 residues.

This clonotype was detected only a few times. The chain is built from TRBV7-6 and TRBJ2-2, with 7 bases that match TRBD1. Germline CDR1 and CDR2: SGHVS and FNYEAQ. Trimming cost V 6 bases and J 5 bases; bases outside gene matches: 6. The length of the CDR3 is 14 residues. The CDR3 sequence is CASSHTGETGELFF. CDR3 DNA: TGTGCCAGCAGTCATACAGGGGAAACCGGGGAGCTGTTTTTT.

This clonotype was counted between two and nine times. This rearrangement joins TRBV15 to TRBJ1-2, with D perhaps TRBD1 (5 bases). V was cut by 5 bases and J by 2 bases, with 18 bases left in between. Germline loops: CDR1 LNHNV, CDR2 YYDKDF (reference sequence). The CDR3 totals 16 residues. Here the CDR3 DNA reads TGTGCCACCAGCTCCGAGGAACAGGAATTGAACTATGGCTACACCTTC. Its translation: CATSSEEQELNYGYTF.

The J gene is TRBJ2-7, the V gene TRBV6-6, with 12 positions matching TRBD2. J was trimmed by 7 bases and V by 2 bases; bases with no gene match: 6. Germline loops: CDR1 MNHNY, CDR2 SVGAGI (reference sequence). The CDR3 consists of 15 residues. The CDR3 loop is CASSYPGLAGREQYF. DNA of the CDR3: TGTGCCAGCAGTTACCCGGGACTAGCGGGTAGGGAGCAGTACTTC.

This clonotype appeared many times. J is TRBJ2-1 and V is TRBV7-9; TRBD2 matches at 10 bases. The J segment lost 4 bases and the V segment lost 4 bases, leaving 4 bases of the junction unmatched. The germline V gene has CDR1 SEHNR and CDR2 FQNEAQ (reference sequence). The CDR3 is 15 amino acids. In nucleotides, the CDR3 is TGTGCCAGCAGCTCCACTAGCGGGGAATACAATGAGCAGTTCTTC. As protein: CASSSTSGEYNEQFF.

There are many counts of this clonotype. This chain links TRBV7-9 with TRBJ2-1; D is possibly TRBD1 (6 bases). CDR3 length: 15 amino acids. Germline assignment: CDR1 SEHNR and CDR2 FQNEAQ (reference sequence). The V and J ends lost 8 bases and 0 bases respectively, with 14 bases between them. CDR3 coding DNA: TGTGCCAGCGAGACAGGCGCATCCTCCTACAATGAGCAGTTCTTC. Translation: CASETGASSYNEQFF.

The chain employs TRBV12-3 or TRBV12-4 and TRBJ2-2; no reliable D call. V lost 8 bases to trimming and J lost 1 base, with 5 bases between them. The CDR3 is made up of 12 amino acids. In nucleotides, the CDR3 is TGTGCCAGCGTCGAGAACACCGGGGAGCTGTTTTTT. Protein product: CASVENTGELFF.

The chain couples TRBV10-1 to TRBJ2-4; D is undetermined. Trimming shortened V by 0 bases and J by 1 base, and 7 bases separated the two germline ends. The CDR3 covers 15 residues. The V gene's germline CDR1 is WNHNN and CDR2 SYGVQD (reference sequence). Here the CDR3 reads CASSESGIAKNIQYF. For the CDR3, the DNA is TGCGCCAGCAGTGAGTCGGGGATCGCCAAAAACATTCAGTACTTC.

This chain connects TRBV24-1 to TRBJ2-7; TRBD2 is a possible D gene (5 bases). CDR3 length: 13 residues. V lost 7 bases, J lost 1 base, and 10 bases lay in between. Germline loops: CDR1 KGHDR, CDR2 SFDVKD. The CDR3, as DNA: TGTGCCACCAGAGCGGACGGGTCCTACGAGCAGTACTTC. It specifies CATRADGSYEQYF.

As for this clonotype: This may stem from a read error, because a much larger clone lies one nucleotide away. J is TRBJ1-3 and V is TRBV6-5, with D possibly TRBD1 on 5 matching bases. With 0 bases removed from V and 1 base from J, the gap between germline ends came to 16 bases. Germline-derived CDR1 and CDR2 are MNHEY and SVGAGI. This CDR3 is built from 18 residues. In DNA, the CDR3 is TGTGCCAGCAGTTACTCGAGTTGGGACCCGAGGTCTGGAAACACCATATATTTT. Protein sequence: CASSYSSWDPRSGNTIYF.

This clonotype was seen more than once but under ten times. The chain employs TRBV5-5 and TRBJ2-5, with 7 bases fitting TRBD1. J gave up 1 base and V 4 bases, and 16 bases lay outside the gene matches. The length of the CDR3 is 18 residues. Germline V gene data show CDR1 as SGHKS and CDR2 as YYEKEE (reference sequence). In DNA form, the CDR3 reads TGTGCCAGCAGCATGGAAGGGGACAGAATACCTTTCCAAGAGACCCAGTACTTC. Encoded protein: CASSMEGDRIPFQETQYF.

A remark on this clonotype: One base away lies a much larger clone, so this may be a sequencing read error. CDR3 DNA sequence: TGTGCCAGCAGCGCAGGGGATACCTACGAGCAGTACTTC. Translated: CASSAGDTYEQYF. The chain combines TRBV7-9 with TRBJ2-7, with D perhaps TRBD1 (6 bases). The germline gives CDR1 SEHNR, CDR2 FQNEAQ (reference sequence). The V end lost 5 bases, the J end lost 2 bases, and 10 bases lay between the germline ends. The length of the CDR3 is 13 residues.

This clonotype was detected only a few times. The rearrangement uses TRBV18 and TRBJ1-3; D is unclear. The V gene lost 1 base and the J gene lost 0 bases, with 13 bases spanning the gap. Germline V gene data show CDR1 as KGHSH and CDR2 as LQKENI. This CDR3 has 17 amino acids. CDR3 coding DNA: TGTGCCAGCTCACCACGGGGAGAGCCCGACTCTGGAAACACCATATATTTT. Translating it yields CASSPRGEPDSGNTIYF.

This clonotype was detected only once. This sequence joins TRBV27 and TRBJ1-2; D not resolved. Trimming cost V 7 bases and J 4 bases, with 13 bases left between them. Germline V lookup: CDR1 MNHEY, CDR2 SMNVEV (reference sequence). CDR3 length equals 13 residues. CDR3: CASTKNRIYGYTF. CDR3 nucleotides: TGTGCCAGCACCAAAAACAGAATCTATGGCTACACCTTC.

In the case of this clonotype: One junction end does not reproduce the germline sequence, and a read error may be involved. The CDR3 bases are TGTGCCAGCAATGAAAGGACAGGCTCCTACAATGAGCAGTTCTTC. It encodes CASNERTGSYNEQFF. V usage is TRBV6-1 and J usage is TRBJ2-1; 7 bases map to TRBD1. Germline CDR1 reads MNHNS; CDR2 reads SASEGT. The CDR3 loop spans 15 amino acids.

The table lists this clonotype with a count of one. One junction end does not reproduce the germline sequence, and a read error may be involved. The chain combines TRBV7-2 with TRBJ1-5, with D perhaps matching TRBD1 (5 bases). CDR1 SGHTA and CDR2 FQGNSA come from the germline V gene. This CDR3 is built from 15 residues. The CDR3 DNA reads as TGTGCCAGCAGCCCAAGAGGGGATGGGAATCAGCCCCATCATTTT. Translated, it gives CASSPRGDGNQPHHF.

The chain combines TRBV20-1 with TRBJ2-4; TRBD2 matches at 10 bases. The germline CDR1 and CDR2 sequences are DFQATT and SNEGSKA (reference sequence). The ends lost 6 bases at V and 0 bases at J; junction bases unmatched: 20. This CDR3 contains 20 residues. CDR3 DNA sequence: TGCAGTGCCCCAAGGACCGCCAGAACTAGCGGGGCCCTAGCCAAAAACATTCAGTACTTC. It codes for CSAPRTARTSGALAKNIQYF.

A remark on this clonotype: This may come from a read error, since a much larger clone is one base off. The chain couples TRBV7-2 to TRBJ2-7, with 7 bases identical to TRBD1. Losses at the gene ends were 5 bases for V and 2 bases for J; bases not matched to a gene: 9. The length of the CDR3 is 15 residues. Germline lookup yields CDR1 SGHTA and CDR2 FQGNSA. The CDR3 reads CASSIGRQGPYEQYF. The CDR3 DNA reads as TGTGCCAGCAGCATAGGGAGACAGGGACCCTACGAGCAGTACTTC.